Listed below are T cell receptor beta chains from one sample, sequenced in a study of beta chain features in type 1 diabetes. Libraries were prepared by immunoSEQ multiplex PCR; TCRdb keeps only in-frame clonotypes and omits some of them. Altogether 330,000 or so clones are present, roughly a fifth being singletons, with the ten largest covering 0.035% to 0.055%. The sequencing input was naive CD4+ T cells from blood. These receptors all stem from a woman younger than 35 in good health. Both conserved end residues are part of each CDR3. The D gene is left open where the match is weak. Only some rows state a clone size, as once, few, many or a class for expanded clones.

D,V,size,J,CDR3,DNA
NA,TRBV5-1,NA,TRBJ2-6,CASSLDKQSSGANVLTF,TGCGCCAGCAGCCTCGACAAACAAAGCTCTGGGGCCAACGTCCTGACTTTC
NA,TRBV5-6,NA,TRBJ1-2,CASREARYGYTF,TGTGCCAGCAGGGAGGCCCGCTATGGCTACACCTTC
TRBD1,TRBV4-1,NA,TRBJ1-2,CASSQVAGGLNYGYTF,TGCGCCAGCAGCCAAGTCGCAGGGGGCCTGAACTATGGCTACACCTTC
NA,TRBV25-1,NA,TRBJ2-6,CASRRAGANVLTF,TGTGCCAGCAGGAGGGCTGGGGCCAACGTCCTGACTTTC
TRBD2,TRBV10-3,NA,TRBJ2-3,CAISESSGGGTDTQYF,TGTGCCATCAGTGAGTCGAGCGGGGGAGGCACAGATACGCAGTATTTT
TRBD2,TRBV11-1,NA,TRBJ2-7,CASSSRSGTTISYEQYF,TGTGCCAGCAGCTCTCGCTCCGGGACTACCATCTCCTACGAGCAGTACTTC
TRBD1,TRBV20-1,NA,TRBJ2-4,CSARVGTAGHF,TGCAGTGCTAGGGTAGGGACAGCTGGGCACTTC
TRBD2,TRBV4-1,NA,TRBJ2-7,CASSQVPSGDFEQYF,TGCGCCAGCAGCCAAGTGCCTAGCGGGGACTTCGAGCAGTACTTC
NA,TRBV29-1,few,TRBJ1-2,CSVERSGNYGYTF,TGCAGCGTTGAAAGGTCCGGGAACTATGGCTACACCTTC
TRBD1,TRBV20-1,NA,TRBJ2-4,CSAQQGVIQYF,TGCAGTGCCCAACAGGGGGTCATTCAGTACTTC
TRBD2,TRBV9,NA,TRBJ2-1,CASSGLLAGGRNEQFF,TGTGCCAGCAGCGGGTTACTAGCGGGGGGGAGGAATGAGCAGTTCTTC
TRBD1,TRBV29-1,NA,TRBJ1-2,CSTRGTGGGYGYTF,TGCAGCACTCGAGGGACAGGGGGTGGCTATGGCTACACCTTC
TRBD1,TRBV7-2,few,TRBJ1-2,CASRSPGQGPSGYTF,TGTGCCAGCAGGTCACCGGGACAGGGCCCGTCGGGCTACACCTTC
NA,TRBV4-2,NA,TRBJ1-2,CASSQELEVNYGYTF,TGTGCCAGCAGCCAAGAACTAGAGGTGAACTATGGCTACACCTTC
NA,TRBV30,NA,TRBJ1-2,CAWSRPPRFNGYTF,TGTGCCTGGAGCCGACCCCCGAGGTTTAATGGCTACACCTTC
TRBD1,TRBV9,NA,TRBJ1-1,CASSDSGGAGTEAFF,TGTGCCAGCAGTGACTCAGGGGGCGCGGGCACTGAAGCTTTCTTT
TRBD2,TRBV4-1,NA,TRBJ2-1,CASSQAGLAESYNEQFF,TGCGCCAGCAGCCAAGCGGGACTAGCGGAGTCATACAATGAGCAGTTCTTC
TRBD2,TRBV4-3,NA,TRBJ2-7,CASSEDSGVASYEQYF,TGCGCCAGCAGCGAAGATAGCGGGGTTGCCTCCTACGAGCAGTACTTC